These 18 T cell receptor beta chains were sequenced from one sample in a study of blood T cell repertoires in COVID-19. Repertoires were generated with immunoSEQ multiplex PCR, while TCRdb's copy carries only in-frame clones and drops some. The table shows some 300,000 clones, with about 91% occurring only once. The source material was PBMCs or T cells enriched from blood (not recorded which). These receptors originate from a woman between 35 and 50 years old who had recovered from COVID-19.

The gene calls are TRBV23-1 and TRBJ2-1; 10 bases align to TRBD2. TRBV23-1 has ORF status, its function being uncertain. V shed 6 bases and J 4 bases; nucleotides not matched to a gene: 9. The CDR3 consists of 16 residues. CDR3 region: CASSLLGLALYNEQFF. The CDR3 region has the DNA TGCGCCAGCAGCTTGTTGGGACTAGCGTTATACAATGAGCAGTTCTTC.

Remarks on this clone: At one end the junction does not follow the germline gene, possibly because of a read error. The chain links TRBV7-7 to TRBJ2-2; TRBD1 might be the D (5 bases). This CDR3 is built from 13 residues. Germline CDR1 is SSHAT and CDR2 is FNYEAQ (reference sequence). This CDR3 is CASSPQGFGELFF. CDR3 DNA: TGTGCTAGCAGCCCTCAGGGATTCGGGGAGCTGTTTTTT. The complete variable domain, with remaining parts taken from reference TRBV7-7 and TRBJ2-2, reads GAGVSQSPRYKVTKRGQDVTLRCDPISSHATLYWYQQALGQGPEFLTYFNYEAQPDKSGLPSDRFSAERPEGSISTLTIQRTEQRDSAMYRCASSPQGFGELFFGEGSRLTVL.

The chain is built from TRBV10-3 and TRBJ2-7, with TRBD1 identical over 10 bases. The ends lost 8 bases at V and 6 bases at J; junction bases unmatched: 7. The CDR3 is made up of 13 amino acids. CDR1 and CDR2 from the germline V gene are ENHRY and SYGVKD. CDR3 DNA: TGTGCCATCTCTGGGACAGGGGTGGGCGAGCAGTACTTC. Translated, it gives CAISGTGVGEQYF.

J is TRBJ1-2 and V is TRBV7-2; no reliable D call. Trimming took 5 bases from V and 5 from J, leaving 12 bases between them. The CDR3 covers 13 residues. CDR1 and CDR2 (germline): SGHTA, FQGNSA. For the CDR3, the DNA is TGTGCCAGCAGCGTCAGGATAACATATGGCTACACCTTC. Its protein is CASSVRITYGYTF. The variable domain in full, completed from reference TRBV7-2 and TRBJ1-2, reads GAGVSQSPSNKVTEKGKDVELRCDPISGHTALYWYRQSLGQGLEFLIYFQGNSAPDKSGLPSDRFSAERTGGSVSTLTIQRTQQEDSAVYLCASSVRITYGYTFGSGTRLTVV.

The J gene is TRBJ1-1, the V gene TRBV5-1; D remains unclear. V gave up 4 bases and J gave up 0 bases, with 19 bases separating them. CDR1 is SGHRS and CDR2 is YFSETQ in the germline V gene. The CDR3 spans 17 residues. The CDR3 here is CASSPGGQILLNTEAFF. In DNA, the CDR3 is TGCGCCAGCAGCCCGGGAGGGCAGATCCTATTGAACACTGAAGCTTTCTTT.

This clone was detected only once. The gene calls are TRBV7-6 and TRBJ2-1; maybe TRBD1 (5 bases). Trimming shortened V by 3 bases and J by 7 bases, and 7 bases separated the two germline ends. This CDR3 has 12 residues. Germline V gene data show CDR1 as SGHVS and CDR2 as FNYEAQ. The DNA for the CDR3 is TGTGCCAGCAGCTTTAAGGGGAATGAGCAGTTCTTC. Its protein is CASSFKGNEQFF.

This chain uses TRBV30 with TRBJ1-4, with D possibly being TRBD1 (6 bases). The germline V and J ends were trimmed by 4 bases and 6 bases, with 21 bases remaining between them. From germline, CDR1 is GTSNPN and CDR2 SVGIG (reference sequence). The CDR3 covers 16 residues. CDR3 residues: CAWTDRGLGGDEKLFF. DNA for the CDR3: TGTGCCTGGACCGACCGGGGACTAGGGGGGGATGAAAAACTGTTTTTT.

This chain connects TRBV21-1 to TRBJ2-7; TRBD1, the D gene given by the table, was not confirmed from the DNA. TRBV21-1 is a pseudogene locus. The CDR3 length is 12 residues. The CDR3: CASSLQGNEQYF. CDR3 sequence (DNA): TGTGCCAGCAGCTTACAGGGGAACGAGCAGTACTTC.

This chain uses TRBV4-2 with TRBJ2-2; D remains unclear. The CDR3 runs 17 residues. V was trimmed by 2 bases and J by 5 bases, leaving 18 bases between them. Per germline, CDR1 LGHNA and CDR2 YNFKEQ. CDR3 sequence (DNA): TGTGCCAGCAGCCAAACGCACGCCCGAGAATGGACCGGGGAGCTGTTTTTT. This gives the protein CASSQTHAREWTGELFF.

The chain carries TRBV29-1 and TRBJ2-1, with 10 bases fitting TRBD1. The CDR3 spans 13 residues. J lost 9 bases, V lost 4 bases, and 6 bases had no gene match. Per germline, CDR1 SQVTM and CDR2 ANQGSEA. As DNA, the CDR3 is TGCAGCGTTGGGACAGGGGGTATCGGTGAGCAGTTCTTC. This encodes CSVGTGGIGEQFF.

The chain carries TRBV15 and TRBJ1-5; possible D gene TRBD1, 6 bases. This CDR3 is 15 amino acids long. The V end was cut by 3 bases, the J end by 6 bases, with 15 bases between. Germline-derived CDR1 and CDR2 are LNHNV and YYDKDF (reference sequence). CDR3 coding DNA: TGTGCCACCAGCAGGCAGACAGGATTATCTCAGCCCCAGCATTTT. Protein sequence: CATSRQTGLSQPQHF.

The J gene is TRBJ1-2, the V gene TRBV6-5, with unresolved D. The CDR3 consists of 15 residues. The germline V gene has CDR1 MNHEY and CDR2 SVGAGI. The germline V and J ends were trimmed by 7 bases and 2 bases, with 17 bases remaining between them. The CDR3: CASILHLGGNYGYTF. The CDR3 bases are TGTGCCAGCATCTTACATCTGGGAGGGAACTATGGCTACACCTTC.

The chain recombines TRBV12-3 or TRBV12-4 with TRBJ1-1; no reliable D call. The CDR3 contains 13 residues. The V end was cut by 1 base, the J end by 5 bases, with 8 bases between. CDR3: CASSLGERTEAFF. In nucleotides, the CDR3 is TGTGCCAGCAGTTTAGGTGAGAGGACTGAAGCTTTCTTT.

This chain joins TRBV7-2 and TRBJ1-2; the match to TRBD1 covers 8 bases. The CDR3 runs to 15 residues. The trim removed 5 bases at V and 3 bases at J, leaving 8 bases unmatched. Germline CDR1 and CDR2: SGHTA and FQGNSA. The DNA of the CDR3 is TGTGCCAGCAGCCCAACGGCAGGGGGCCACTATGGCTACACCTTC. It codes for CASSPTAGGHYGYTF.

The V and J genes are TRBV7-2 and TRBJ2-5; 7 bases line up with TRBD1. The V gene's germline CDR1 is SGHTA and CDR2 FQGNSA. This CDR3 has 14 residues. V lost 5 bases and J lost 5; bases outside the gene matches: 8. The CDR3: CASSPDRDRETQYF. The CDR3 DNA reads as TGTGCCAGCAGCCCAGACAGGGATCGGGAGACCCAGTACTTC.

Worth noting for this clone: The same CDR3 also results from other DNA sequences found in this sample. The chain joins TRBV7-2 to TRBJ2-7, with 9 bases lining up with TRBD2. Germline lookup yields CDR1 SGHTA and CDR2 FQGNSA. Trimming at V came to 3 bases and at J to 2 bases, leaving 5 bases not matched to a gene. This CDR3 has 15 amino acids. CDR3 loop: CASSLGLAGTYEQYF. In nucleotides, the CDR3 is TGTGCCAGCAGCTTGGGTCTAGCGGGAACCTACGAGCAGTACTTC.

This clone was observed a few times. V is TRBV28 and J is TRBJ2-2; 8 bases are shared with TRBD2. This CDR3 has 15 amino acids. J lost 6 bases, V lost 5 bases, and 8 bases had no gene match. Per the germline V gene, CDR1 is MDHEN and CDR2 is SYDVKM. CDR3 protein: CASSPPGGGPGELFF. The CDR3 nucleotides are TGTGCCAGCAGTCCCCCAGGCGGGGGGCCCGGGGAGCTGTTTTTT.

This clone has a handful of counts. The J gene is TRBJ1-1, the V gene TRBV24-1; no clear D. CDR3 length: 12 residues. The germline CDR1 and CDR2 sequences are KGHDR and SFDVKD. The germline V and J ends were trimmed by 3 bases and 3 bases, with 4 bases remaining between them. The CDR3 DNA is TGTGCCACCAGTGATCAGGACACTGAAGCTTTCTTT. This codes for CATSDQDTEAFF.